Listed here are 27 T cell receptor beta chains from one sample, sequenced in a study of blood T cell repertoires in COVID-19 (dated by TCRdb to 2020 to 2022). The library was produced with the immunoSEQ multiplex PCR assay. Held by TCRdb, this immuneACCESS table contains in-frame sequences only and omits some clones. Under half of the omission traces to an unresolved V gene where checked; the cause of the rest is unknown. Within this sample are a few hundred thousand clones, with about nine tenths of them counted one time only. The top ten clones comprise 1.5% to 2% of the sample. Input material: PBMCs or T cells enriched from blood (not recorded which). These receptors originate from a woman aged 55-75 years who had recovered from COVID-19.

This CDR3 reads CASSSFTGFKYEQYF. Here the CDR3 DNA reads TGTGCCAGCAGCTCCTTCACAGGGTTTAAGTACGAGCAGTACTTC. This chain joins TRBV28 and TRBJ2-7, with D possibly being TRBD1 (6 bases). This CDR3 is 15 amino acids long. Trimming took off 6 bases at V and 4 bases at J, with 19 bases between the two ends. CDR1 is MDHEN and CDR2 is SYDVKM in the germline V gene.

This chain joins TRBV5-5 and TRBJ2-7; perhaps TRBD2 as D (6 bases). CDR1 is SGHKS, CDR2 YYEKEE, per germline (reference sequence). The CDR3 sequence is 15 residues long. Trimming removed 2 bases from V and 3 bases from J, with 15 bases in between. This CDR3 reads CASSFGSGSVYEQYF. DNA of the CDR3: TGTGCCAGCAGCTTTGGTAGCGGTAGTGTCTACGAGCAGTACTTC.

The gene calls are TRBV7-9 and TRBJ1-2, with D hard to call. CDR1 is SEHNR, CDR2 FQNEAQ, per germline (reference sequence). The ends were cut back, 4 bases at V and 1 base at J, with 16 bases in the middle. This CDR3 region has 16 residues. CDR3 protein: CASSWSSQILNYGYTF. In DNA form, the CDR3 reads TGTGCCAGCAGCTGGTCCTCACAGATACTTAACTATGGCTACACCTTC.

This clone was recorded only once. The J gene is TRBJ1-1, the V gene TRBV11-2, with 9 bases that match TRBD1. The germline CDR1 and CDR2 sequences are SGHAT and FQNNGV. The CDR3 loop spans 14 amino acids. V shed 8 bases and J 2 bases; nucleotides not matched to a gene: 6. This chain's CDR3 is CASLGQGPNTEAFF. DNA of the CDR3: TGTGCCAGCCTAGGACAGGGGCCAAACACTGAAGCTTTCTTT.

The chain recombines TRBV4-1 with TRBJ1-4; the match to TRBD1 covers 7 bases. Germline assignment: CDR1 MGHRA and CDR2 YSYEKL. Unmatched junction bases numbered 0, after V lost 1 base and J lost 4 bases. The CDR3 runs 14 residues. CDR3 nucleotide sequence: TGCGCCAGCAGCCAAGGACAGGGTAATGAAAAACTGTTTTTT. This sequence encodes CASSQGQGNEKLFF.

This rearrangement joins TRBV11-2 to TRBJ2-2, with TRBD1 identical over 10 bases. Trimming at V came to 6 bases and at J to 10 bases, leaving 8 bases not matched to a gene. Germline-derived CDR1 and CDR2 are SGHAT and FQNNGV. The CDR3 consists of 14 residues. The CDR3 reads CASSSAGTGEELFF. DNA of the CDR3: TGTGCCAGCAGTTCCGCCGGGACAGGGGAGGAGCTGTTTTTT.

This rearrangement joins TRBV29-1 to TRBJ2-7, with 15 bases aligning to TRBD2. The CDR3 has 16 amino acids. Trimming removed 4 bases from V and 2 bases from J; junction bases left unmatched: 6. Germline CDR1 and CDR2: SQVTM and ANQGSEA. CDR3 DNA: TGCAGCGTTGTCCCCTGGACTAGCGGGGGGGCCTACGAGCAGTACTTC. It yields the protein CSVVPWTSGGAYEQYF.

The chain is built from TRBV5-1 and TRBJ2-5, with a tentative D call TRBD1 (5 bases). The CDR3 spans 12 residues. Trimming removed 6 bases at V and 5 bases at J, with 11 bases between. Germline CDR1 SGHRS, CDR2 YFSETQ. The CDR3 protein is CASMGLQETQYF. In nucleotides, the CDR3 is TGCGCCAGCATGGGGCTTCAGGAGACCCAGTACTTC.

The chain has TRBV27 and TRBJ2-3, with 10 positions matching TRBD2. Per the germline V gene, CDR1 is MNHEY and CDR2 is SMNVEV (reference sequence). There are 16 residues in the CDR3. V lost 3 bases and J lost 1; bases outside the gene matches: 4. In DNA, the CDR3 is TGTGCCAGCAGTTTGGAGCGGGGGGGTGGCACAGATACGCAGTATTTT. This codes for CASSLERGGGTDTQYF.

The rearrangement uses TRBV5-4 and TRBJ1-1; 9 bases agree with TRBD1. J lost 5 bases, V lost 3 bases, and 8 bases had no gene match. Germline V CDR1 and CDR2: SGHNT, YYREEE (reference sequence). The CDR3 contains 15 residues. The CDR3 region is CASSSRTGADTEAFF. CDR3 nucleotides: TGTGCCAGCAGCTCGCGGACAGGGGCGGATACTGAAGCTTTCTTT.

The rearrangement uses TRBV28 and TRBJ1-5, with 7 bases identical to TRBD1. The germline V gene encodes CDR1 MDHEN and CDR2 SYDVKM. V dropped 8 bases and J dropped 3; count of bases not matched to a gene: 4. The CDR3 loop spans 13 amino acids. Written as DNA, the CDR3 is TGTGCCAGCCGTGGGACAGACAATCAGCCCCAGCATTTT. This sequence encodes CASRGTDNQPQHF. Full variable domain (rest looked up from reference TRBV28 and TRBJ1-5): DVKVTQSSRYLVKRTGEKVFLECVQDMDHENMFWYRQDPGLGLRLIYFSYDVKMKEKGDIPEGYSVSREKKERFSLILESASTNQTSMYLCASRGTDNQPQHFGDGTRLSIL.

This clone has more than one count but fewer than ten. This chain connects TRBV2 to TRBJ2-1; 10 bases map to TRBD1. V gave up 8 bases and J gave up 4 bases; unmatched junction bases: 2. The CDR3 is 13 residues long. Germline loops: CDR1 SNHLY, CDR2 FYNNEI. This chain's CDR3 is CASGDRGYNEQFF. The CDR3 DNA is TGTGCCAGCGGGGACAGGGGATACAATGAGCAGTTCTTC.

The chain uses TRBV6-5 and TRBJ2-1; TRBD1 matches at 9 bases. V gave up 8 bases and J gave up 10 bases; unmatched junction bases: 12. Per germline, CDR1 MNHEY and CDR2 SVGAGI. The CDR3 sequence is 14 residues long. The chain's CDR3 is CASGTGLNNYEQFF. In DNA, the CDR3 is TGTGCCAGCGGGACAGGGCTGAACAATTACGAGCAGTTCTTC.

This clone was picked up one time. The chain is built from TRBV5-6 and TRBJ2-2; the D is unclear. The ends were cut back, 2 bases at V and 3 bases at J, with 5 bases in the middle. Looked up from germline, CDR1 is SGHDT and CDR2 is YYEEEE. The CDR3 sequence is 13 residues long. The CDR3 region has the DNA TGTGCCAGCAGCTTTCGGTACACCGGGGAGCTGTTTTTT. Protein: CASSFRYTGELFF.

The V call is TRBV7-9, the J call TRBJ2-1; 15 bases align to TRBD2. Germline lookup yields CDR1 SEHNR and CDR2 FQNEAQ (reference sequence). The CDR3 is made up of 15 amino acids. The trim removed 5 bases at V and 7 bases at J, leaving 3 bases unmatched. The CDR3 sequence is CASSNGTSGGNEQFF. The CDR3 bases are TGTGCCAGCAGCAACGGGACTAGCGGGGGGAATGAGCAGTTCTTC.

This rearrangement joins TRBV5-1 to TRBJ2-4; D may be TRBD1 (6 bases). Deletions cut 2 bases from V and 2 bases from J, with 11 bases between. The CDR3 length is 15 residues. Germline lookup yields CDR1 SGHRS and CDR2 YFSETQ. CDR3 in DNA: TGCGCCAGCAGCTTTTCACAGGGCTCCAAAAACATTCAGTACTTC. This translates into CASSFSQGSKNIQYF.

The gene calls are TRBV7-3 and TRBJ2-2, with D perhaps TRBD1 (6 bases). V was pared by 5 bases and J by 0 bases, with 10 bases between. The V gene's germline CDR1 is SGHTA and CDR2 FQGTGA. The length of the CDR3 is 15 residues. CDR3 amino acids: CASSPWTANTGELFF. CDR3 nucleotide sequence: TGTGCCAGCAGCCCCTGGACAGCGAACACCGGGGAGCTGTTTTTT.

The chain employs TRBV7-3 and TRBJ1-1; maybe TRBD1 (5 bases). The CDR3 extends over 14 amino acids. V lost 4 bases to trimming and J lost 1 base, with 10 bases between them. In germline, CDR1 is SGHTA, CDR2 FQGTGA. The CDR3 region is CASSSAGQNTEAFF. In DNA form, the CDR3 reads TGTGCCAGCAGCTCGGCCGGACAGAACACTGAAGCTTTCTTT.

The chain carries TRBV3-1 (or the pseudogene TRBV3-2) and TRBJ1-2; 7 bases line up with TRBD1. J lost 8 bases, V lost 3 bases, and 6 bases had no gene match. CDR3 length equals 13 residues. Germline V lookup: CDR1 LGHDT, CDR2 YNNKEL (reference sequence). DNA of the CDR3: TGTGCCAGCAGCCAGACAGGGCACGGGGGCTACACCTTC. Translated, it gives CASSQTGHGGYTF.

The J gene is TRBJ1-1, the V gene TRBV12-3 or TRBV12-4; D unclear. Between the trimmed V and J ends, which lost 1 base and 7 bases, there was a span of 10 bases. The CDR3 is made up of 13 amino acids. CDR3 region: CASSLGGVGEAFF. As DNA, the CDR3 is TGTGCCAGCAGTTTAGGGGGAGTCGGTGAAGCTTTCTTT.

The J gene is TRBJ2-1, the V gene TRBV2, with D possibly being TRBD1 (6 bases). V was trimmed by 7 bases and J by 9 bases, leaving 13 bases between them. CDR3 length: 12 residues. The germline CDR1 and CDR2 sequences are SNHLY and FYNNEI. CDR3 nucleotides: TGTGCCAGCATTACCCGGGACACTGAGCAGTTCTTC. It codes for CASITRDTEQFF.

This clone has more than one count but fewer than ten. The rearrangement joins TRBV5-1 to TRBJ2-1; 10 nucleotides align to TRBD2. With V trimmed by 0 bases and J by 7 bases, 4 bases remained unmatched. Germline CDR1 reads SGHRS; CDR2 reads YFSETQ. The CDR3 has 15 residues. CDR3 sequence: CASSLDAAGGNEQFF. The CDR3 nucleotides read TGCGCCAGCAGCTTGGACGCAGCGGGGGGGAATGAGCAGTTCTTC.

The chain employs TRBV11-2 and TRBJ2-7, with a possible D match to TRBD1 (5 bases). Germline assignment: CDR1 SGHAT and CDR2 FQNNGV. V shed 5 bases and J shed 7 bases, with 12 bases lying between them. This CDR3 is 12 amino acids long. The CDR3 DNA is TGTGCCAGCAGCAGCCAGGGAAGAGAGCAGTACTTC. It translates to CASSSQGREQYF.

This clone showed up just once. The V gene is TRBV28, the J gene TRBJ2-7, with 9 bases that match TRBD1. Germline CDR1 MDHEN, CDR2 SYDVKM. V trimming: 6 bases; J trimming: 3 bases; junction bases outside the gene matches: 15. This CDR3 region has 17 residues. The chain's CDR3 is CASSPLFSGTGNYEQYF. The CDR3, as DNA: TGTGCCAGCAGCCCGCTTTTTTCGGGGACAGGGAACTACGAGCAGTACTTC. The whole variable domain, remainder taken from reference TRBV28 and TRBJ2-7, is DVKVTQSSRYLVKRTGEKVFLECVQDMDHENMFWYRQDPGLGLRLIYFSYDVKMKEKGDIPEGYSVSREKKERFSLILESASTNQTSMYLCASSPLFSGTGNYEQYFGPGTRLTVT.

The chain links TRBV6-4 to TRBJ1-3; the match to TRBD1 covers 9 bases. J was trimmed by 9 bases and V by 3 bases; bases with no gene match: 12. The CDR3 contains 16 residues. CDR1 is MRHNA and CDR2 is SNTAGT in the germline V gene. The DNA of the CDR3 is TGTGCCAGCAGTGAAAGGGGGACAGGGACATTTGGCACCATATATTTT. Residues: CASSERGTGTFGTIYF.

V is TRBV9 and J is TRBJ2-2, with 9 nucleotides matching TRBD1. With V trimmed by 0 bases and J by 5 bases, 8 bases remained unmatched. In germline, CDR1 is SGDLS, CDR2 YYNGEE. The CDR3 contains 17 residues. The CDR3 DNA reads TGTGCCAGCAGCGTAGACGGGACAGGGATAACGACCGGGGAGCTGTTTTTT. The encoded protein is CASSVDGTGITTGELFF.

The chain links TRBV30 to TRBJ1-4, with D unclear. The CDR3 covers 14 residues. The germline V and J ends were trimmed by 4 bases and 6 bases, with 15 bases remaining between them. Germline CDR1 is GTSNPN and CDR2 is SVGIG (reference sequence). DNA for the CDR3: TGTGCCTGGAATCCCGGTGATGTGGATGAAAAACTGTTTTTT. Encoded protein: CAWNPGDVDEKLFF.